This passage covers 22 T cell receptor beta chains from one sample sequenced in a study of blood T cell repertoires in COVID-19. Some clones are missing from TCRdb's copy, which holds only in-frame ones; the method was immunoSEQ multiplex PCR. Among roughly 100,000 clones listed, around 84% were seen once. Sequencing was performed on peripheral blood. These receptors were obtained from a man between 65 and 79 years old with active or convalescent COVID-19.

CDR3 sequence reads: CASTLETLGGNEQFF. As DNA, the CDR3 is TGCGCCAGCACACTAGAAACACTGGGCGGTAATGAGCAGTTCTTC. The chain recombines TRBV5-1 with TRBJ2-1; TRBD2 is a possible D gene (5 bases). CDR1 is SGHRS and CDR2 is YFSETQ in the germline V gene. V was cut by 6 bases and J by 7 bases, with 20 bases left in between. This CDR3 has 15 residues.

V is TRBV7-2 and J is TRBJ1-5; TRBD1 might be the D (5 bases). Germline V gene data show CDR1 as SGHTA and CDR2 as FQGNSA. The V gene lost 1 base and the J gene lost 7 bases, with 11 bases spanning the gap. The CDR3 is 14 amino acids. CDR3 sequence (DNA): TGTGCCAGCAGCTTAGGAGGCGGGGGGCAGCCCCAGCATTTT. The encoded protein is CASSLGGGGQPQHF.

V gene TRBV19 combines with J gene TRBJ1-3, with TRBD1 matching 7 bases. This CDR3 has 16 amino acids. Germline loops: CDR1 LNHDA, CDR2 SQIVND (reference sequence). V dropped 4 bases and J dropped 2; count of bases not matched to a gene: 8. The CDR3 DNA reads as TGTGCCAGTAGTAGCGGACAGGCCAGAACTGGAAACACCATATATTTT. It codes for CASSSGQARTGNTIYF.

The chain joins TRBV28 to TRBJ2-3; the match to TRBD2 covers 7 bases. J lost 0 bases, V lost 3 bases, and 9 bases had no gene match. This CDR3 has 17 amino acids. CDR1 is MDHEN and CDR2 is SYDVKM in the germline V gene. CDR3 sequence (DNA): TGTGCCAGCAGTTTCACCCTCCTAGCGGCTAGCACAGATACGCAGTATTTT. This encodes CASSFTLLAASTDTQYF.

The chain recombines TRBV19 with TRBJ1-4; 9 nucleotides agree with TRBD1. CDR1 and CDR2 from the germline V gene are LNHDA and SQIVND (reference sequence). The CDR3 sequence is 14 residues long. The V segment lost 6 bases and the J segment 10 bases; nucleotides outside the gene matches: 9. Here the CDR3 reads CASSVPGQGGKLFF. The CDR3 DNA follows: TGTGCCAGTAGCGTCCCGGGACAGGGAGGAAAACTGTTTTTT.

The chain links TRBV27 to TRBJ2-5, with D maybe TRBD2 (6 bases). The CDR3 totals 15 residues. Germline CDR1 is MNHEY and CDR2 is SMNVEV (reference sequence). V lost 4 bases and J 5 bases, leaving 17 bases between the germline ends. For the CDR3, the DNA is TGTGCCAGCAGTTCGGGACTCCCCGGAGGGGAGACCCAGTACTTC. It translates to CASSSGLPGGETQYF.

The chain is built from TRBV2 and TRBJ2-4, with 9 bases lining up with TRBD1. V shed 6 bases and J 7 bases; nucleotides not matched to a gene: 10. Germline CDR1 SNHLY, CDR2 FYNNEI. There are 15 residues in the CDR3. CDR3 sequence: CASSLGLGQGNIQYF. Here the CDR3 DNA reads TGTGCCAGCAGCCTGGGCCTCGGACAGGGGAACATTCAGTACTTC.

The genes are TRBV6-6 and TRBJ1-6, with 9 bases matching TRBD1. The germline gives CDR1 MNHNY, CDR2 SVGAGI (reference sequence). The CDR3 loop spans 14 amino acids. Germline trimming cut 5 bases from V and 7 bases from J; bases unmatched to any gene: 3. In DNA, the CDR3 is TGTGCCAGCAGTCGACAGGGGGACAATTCACCCCTCCACTTT. This translates into CASSRQGDNSPLHF.

This rearrangement joins TRBV28 to TRBJ2-7, with TRBD1 matching over 7 bases. V lost 3 bases, J lost 2 bases, and 4 bases stayed unmatched. Looked up from germline, CDR1 is MDHEN and CDR2 is SYDVKM. This CDR3 has 14 amino acids. DNA for the CDR3: TGTGCCAGCAGTTTGACAGGGCCCCCCTACGAGCAGTACTTC. Its protein product is CASSLTGPPYEQYF.

CDR3 bases: TGTGCCAGCAGTTTAACGGGAAACGGGTATTCACCCCTCCACTTT. This gives the protein CASSLTGNGYSPLHF. The chain joins TRBV28 to TRBJ1-6, with D uncertain. This CDR3 has 15 residues. The V end was cut by 2 bases, the J end by 8 bases, with 13 bases between. The germline V gene has CDR1 MDHEN and CDR2 SYDVKM.

The rearrangement uses TRBV3-1 (or the pseudogene TRBV3-2) and TRBJ2-6; perhaps TRBD2 as D (6 bases). Between the trimmed V and J ends, which lost 6 bases and 0 bases, there was a span of 9 bases. Germline V gene sequence: CDR1 LGHDT, CDR2 YNNKEL (reference sequence). This CDR3 spans 15 amino acids. Here the CDR3 reads CASRRENSGANVLTF. The DNA for the CDR3 is TGTGCCAGCAGACGGGAGAACTCTGGGGCCAACGTCCTGACTTTC.

V is TRBV6-2 or TRBV6-3 and J is TRBJ2-3; 11 positions match TRBD2. CDR3 size: 20 residues. V lost 6 bases to trimming and J lost 0 bases; unmatched junction nucleotides: 17. Germline CDR1 is MNHEY and CDR2 is SVGEGT. This chain's CDR3 is CASSPWGASLAGGSTDTQYF. The CDR3 DNA is TGTGCCAGCAGCCCATGGGGCGCCTCTCTAGCGGGGGGTAGCACAGATACGCAGTATTTT.

This chain joins TRBV2 and TRBJ1-6, with 7 bases identical to TRBD1. CDR1 and CDR2 (germline): SNHLY, FYNNEI. J gave up 7 bases and V 7 bases, and 4 bases lay outside the gene matches. The CDR3 has 13 residues. CDR3 sequence: CASNTGENSPLHF. The CDR3 nucleotides read TGTGCCAGCAATACAGGGGAAAATTCACCCCTCCACTTT.

The chain links TRBV27 to TRBJ1-2, with 7 bases matching TRBD1. The CDR3 totals 14 residues. The J segment lost 8 bases and the V segment lost 4 bases, leaving 10 bases of the junction unmatched. Germline V gene lookup returns CDR1 MNHEY and CDR2 SMNVEV (reference sequence). For the CDR3, the DNA is TGTGCCAGCAGTTCCGGGGACAGCCCATTCGGCTACACCTTC. Translation: CASSSGDSPFGYTF.

As DNA, the CDR3 is TGCAGTGCTAGTCTGGAGCGGGGGGGCCAGGGGTACAATGAGCAGTTCTTC. The encoded protein is CSASLERGGQGYNEQFF. This rearrangement joins TRBV20-1 to TRBJ2-1, with TRBD2 matching 10 bases. This CDR3 is 17 amino acids long. The V gene's germline CDR1 is DFQATT and CDR2 SNEGSKA (reference sequence). The ends lost 3 bases at V and 4 bases at J; junction bases unmatched: 12.

J is TRBJ1-1 and V is TRBV6-5; D is ambiguous. Germline-derived CDR1 and CDR2 are MNHEY and SVGAGI. V dropped 7 bases and J dropped 4 bases, with 16 bases sitting between them. The CDR3 is 14 residues long. The CDR3 sequence: CASISGRLITEAFF. CDR3 nucleotides: TGTGCCAGCATCTCGGGCAGACTAATCACTGAAGCTTTCTTT.

This clone was detected only a few times. This sequence joins TRBV4-1 and TRBJ2-5; TRBD1 aligns across 8 bases. Trimming took 2 bases from V and 2 from J; bases not matched to a gene: 13. The CDR3 covers 18 residues. Germline-derived CDR1 and CDR2 are MGHRA and YSYEKL. The CDR3 nucleotides read TGCGCCAGCAGCCAAAAGCCCTCTACAGGGGGTGCTCAAGAGACCCAGTACTTC. Encoded protein: CASSQKPSTGGAQETQYF.

The chain employs TRBV30 and TRBJ1-5; the D gene is possibly TRBD1 (6 bases). Germline lookup yields CDR1 GTSNPN and CDR2 SVGIG (reference sequence). V was clipped by 1 base and J by 0 bases, with 10 bases between them. The CDR3 totals 15 residues. The CDR3 is CAWSARGYSNQPQHF. CDR3 nucleotide sequence: TGTGCCTGGAGTGCCAGGGGATATAGCAATCAGCCCCAGCATTTT.

The CDR3 region has the DNA TGTGCCAGCACCCCCTTTGCGGGGGTCACCGGGGAGCTGTTTTTT. It encodes CASTPFAGVTGELFF. This chain joins TRBV6-5 and TRBJ2-2; 7 nucleotides align to TRBD2. Looked up from germline, CDR1 is MNHEY and CDR2 is SVGAGI. V lost 7 bases, J lost 4 bases, and 9 bases stayed unmatched. The CDR3 extends over 15 amino acids.

The rearrangement uses TRBV5-5 and TRBJ1-2; 10 positions agree with TRBD1. Trimming cost V 1 base and J 7 bases; bases outside gene matches: 10. Germline V CDR1 and CDR2: SGHKS, YYEKEE (reference sequence). CDR3 length: 16 amino acids. The CDR3 spells CASSLYWGQGLGGYTF. CDR3 nucleotides: TGTGCCAGCAGCTTGTACTGGGGACAGGGGTTAGGTGGCTACACCTTC. Supplemented by reference TRBV5-5 and TRBJ1-2, the full variable domain reads DAGVTQSPTHLIKTRGQQVTLRCSPISGHKSVSWYQQVLGQGPQFIFQYYEKEERGRGNFPDRFSARQFPNYSSELNVNALLLGDSALYLCASSLYWGQGLGGYTFGSGTRLTVV.

This clone was seen more than once but under ten times. The rearrangement uses TRBV27 and TRBJ1-2, with D unclear. The ends were cut back, 0 bases at V and 8 bases at J, with 13 bases in the middle. The CDR3 length is 14 residues. Germline CDR1 is MNHEY and CDR2 is SMNVEV (reference sequence). The CDR3 here is CASSLSFRGGGYTF. DNA of the CDR3: TGTGCCAGCAGTTTATCGTTCCGGGGAGGGGGCTACACCTTC.

V and J are TRBV7-9 and TRBJ2-7; 8 nucleotides agree with TRBD1. The J segment lost 4 bases and the V segment lost 1 base, leaving 6 bases of the junction unmatched. The germline gives CDR1 SEHNR, CDR2 FQNEAQ (reference sequence). This CDR3 has 15 amino acids. As DNA, the CDR3 is TGTGCCAGCAGCTTAGGTGCAGGGGGCCGATACGAGCAGTACTTC. Residues: CASSLGAGGRYEQYF.